The entry that follows covers one TCR beta chain sequence. Under the authors' procedure: Scientists estimated how many nucleated cells there were by amplifying reference gene primers. TCRdb's table, derived via immunoSEQ multiplex PCR, lists solely in-frame clones and lacks some. V and J calls and clone size are as listed in that table; D and trimming were resolved from the DNA. This table has 90,000 or so clones, about nine tenths appearing once. The CDR3 totals 12 residues. V was pared by 7 bases and J by 4 bases, with 9 bases between. Seattle cases were enrolled at active infection and followed longitudinally. The data derive from a study of blood T cell repertoires in COVID-19. At the level of the study: Acute-phase and convalescent COVID-19 samples originated in the United States, Italy and Spain. Nucleic acid was either cDNA or gDNA, and it came from T cells, B-cell-depleted T cells, or PBMCs.

The TCR comes from a man in his sixties with COVID-19, enrolled during active disease. J is TRBJ2-3 and V is TRBV12-3 or TRBV12-4; D call uncertain. The specimen sequenced was peripheral blood. CDR3: CASTPGADTQYF. The CDR3 DNA reads as TGTGCCAGCACCCCCGGTGCAGATACGCAGTATTTT.